This T cell receptor beta chain was observed in a study of T cell responses to AZD1222 COVID-19 vaccine. TCRdb's table, derived via immunoSEQ multiplex PCR, lists solely in-frame clones and lacks some. The data show some 61,000 clones, roughly 84% seen once. Sequencing was performed on peripheral blood, taken on day 0 of AZD1222 vaccination. The clonotype was recovered from an adult in good health.

CDR3 protein: CASSLVGGLVTPRTEAFF. For the CDR3, the DNA is TGCGCCAGCAGCTTGGTCGGGGGACTTGTGACCCCACGGACTGAAGCTTTCTTT. The genes are TRBV5-1 and TRBJ1-1; tentatively, D is TRBD1 (5 bases). CDR1 and CDR2 from the germline V gene are SGHRS and YFSETQ. The CDR3 is made up of 18 amino acids. The V gene lost 0 bases and the J gene lost 5 bases, with 23 bases spanning the gap.